The 28 T cell receptor beta chains given below trace back to one sample, sequenced in a study of human T cells and chemical hapten exposure (dated by TCRdb to the early 2020s). The receptor library was made with RACE. For sequencing, a NextSeq 500 was employed. TCRdb passed the public sequencing reads through fastp at Q25 and MiXCR, retaining productive beta sequences. Merged by CDR3 protein, the rows form single entries marked with the most common genes and DNA. In all, the sample holds approximately 320,000 distinct CDR3 sequences, and around 5.5% of those were seen once. The ten largest clones take up about 8.2% of the sample. According to the study, the label for this sample's time point signals: pre-sensitization, week 0. The treatment or condition label of this sample denotes: therapeutic diphenylcyclopropenone sensitization with weekly scalp DPC. Sequences were derived from whole blood, sampled in connection with sensitization to the hapten diphenylcyclopropenone (DPC). These receptors were obtained from a woman younger than 30 with alopecia areata. Some clones in this sample may be carry-over from other donors' samples.

This clonotype was detected ten times or more. This chain connects TRBV9 to TRBJ2-5; D gene ambiguous. The CDR3 loop spans 12 amino acids. Germline loops: CDR1 SGDLS, CDR2 YYNGEE. The V end was cut by 0 bases, the J end by 1 base, with 1 base between. CDR3 in amino acids: CASSVAQETQYF. In nucleotides, the CDR3 is TGTGCCAGCAGCGTAGCCCAAGAGACCCAGTACTTC. Full variable domain (outside the CDR3, taken from reference TRBV9 and TRBJ2-5): DSGVTQTPKHLITATGQRVTLRCSPRSGDLSVYWYQQSLDQGLQFLIQYYNGEERAKGNILERFSAQQFPDLHSELNLSSLELGDSALYFCASSVAQETQYFGPGTRLLVL.

This clonotype was counted between two and nine times. This chain connects TRBV20-1 to TRBJ1-4; no definite D call. V shed 3 bases and J shed 3 bases, with 8 bases lying between them. The CDR3 totals 13 residues. Per germline, CDR1 DFQATT and CDR2 SNEGSKA (reference sequence). The chain's CDR3 is CSASLGSNEKLFF. CDR3 in DNA: TGCAGTGCTAGTCTTGGCTCTAATGAAAAACTGTTTTTT.

The table lists this clonotype with many counts. This rearrangement joins TRBV6-2 or TRBV6-3 to TRBJ2-7, with 7 bases that match TRBD1. The CDR3 loop spans 13 amino acids. CDR1 MNHEY and CDR2 SVGEGT come from the germline V gene. With V trimmed by 5 bases and J by 3 bases, 4 bases remained unmatched. The CDR3 reads CASSRTGNYEQYF. The CDR3 DNA reads as TGTGCCAGCAGTCGGACAGGTAACTACGAGCAGTACTTC.

This clonotype was detected many times. The rearrangement joins TRBV7-2 to TRBJ2-3, with 12 bases aligning to TRBD2. The germline V gene encodes CDR1 SGHTA and CDR2 FQGNSA. Unmatched junction bases numbered 5, after V lost 3 bases and J lost 1 base. This CDR3 spans 17 amino acids. The CDR3 reads CASSFLAGGPGTDTQYF. The CDR3 DNA follows: TGTGCCAGCAGCTTCCTAGCGGGGGGGCCTGGCACAGATACGCAGTATTTT.

The chain employs TRBV15 and TRBJ2-7, with D uncertain. V gave up 1 base and J gave up 0 bases, with 7 bases separating them. The CDR3 spans 14 residues. Per germline, CDR1 LNHNV and CDR2 YYDKDF (reference sequence). Written as DNA, the CDR3 is TGTGCCACCAGCAGAGTGGGCAACTCCTACGAGCAGTACTTC. Translation gives CATSRVGNSYEQYF.

This clonotype was observed a handful of times. This rearrangement joins TRBV6-1 to TRBJ2-7, with a possible D match to TRBD2 (5 bases). The germline gives CDR1 MNHNS, CDR2 SASEGT. The CDR3 has 14 amino acids. V lost 4 bases and J lost 3, with 13 bases in between. The chain's CDR3 is CASSARGTLYEQYF. Written as DNA, the CDR3 is TGTGCCAGCAGTGCTCGGGGAACCCTCTACGAGCAGTACTTC.

The V and J genes are TRBV7-4 and TRBJ2-5; D not resolved. V lost 8 bases and J 7 bases, leaving 5 bases between the germline ends. This CDR3 is built from 9 residues. Germline lookup yields CDR1 SGHVT and CDR2 SQSDAQ. In DNA, the CDR3 is TGTGCCAGCCCCCGGACCCAGTACTTC. Translated: CASPRTQYF.

This clonotype appeared a few times. The chain employs TRBV7-2 and TRBJ2-3; 7 bases match TRBD2. Germline CDR1 reads SGHTA; CDR2 reads FQGNSA. Trimming cost V 3 bases and J 7 bases; bases outside gene matches: 25. The CDR3 contains 20 residues. For the CDR3, the DNA is TGTGCCAGCAGCTTCTCGAGCGGGGTCTACTCTTCCGTGCCAGGATATACGCAGTATTTT. Residues: CASSFSSGVYSSVPGYTQYF.

The chain recombines TRBV19 with TRBJ1-2, with TRBD1 matching 7 bases. The J segment lost 0 bases and the V segment lost 4 bases, leaving 5 bases of the junction unmatched. This CDR3 comprises 15 residues. Germline V gene lookup returns CDR1 LNHDA and CDR2 SQIVND (reference sequence). The CDR3 is CASSTGQAPNYGYTF. CDR3 nucleotides: TGTGCCAGTAGTACCGGACAGGCACCTAACTATGGCTACACCTTC.

This clonotype was seen many times. V and J are TRBV7-2 and TRBJ2-3; 7 bases map to TRBD2. This CDR3 spans 16 amino acids. V shed 5 bases and J 1 base; nucleotides not matched to a gene: 9. Germline CDR1 and CDR2: SGHTA and FQGNSA. The CDR3 here is CASSPSSGVRTDTQYF. In DNA form, the CDR3 reads TGTGCCAGCAGCCCGTCAAGCGGGGTTCGCACAGATACGCAGTATTTT.

This clonotype was picked up many times. This sequence joins TRBV21-1 and TRBJ1-1; TRBD1, the table's D call, lacks a check against the DNA. TRBV21-1 is a pseudogene locus. This CDR3 contains 16 residues. CDR3 nucleotide sequence: TGTGCCAGCAGCGCCTTCCGGGGGCGGGCGAACACTGAAGCTTTCTTT. Its translation: CASSAFRGRANTEAFF.

This clonotype showed up just a few times. A much more abundant neighbour one base away suggests this may be a read error. This rearrangement joins TRBV7-2 to TRBJ2-3; D not resolved. CDR1 SGHTA and CDR2 FQGNSA come from the germline V gene. Trimming removed 4 bases from V and 2 bases from J, with 4 bases in between. This CDR3 has 12 residues. The CDR3 reads CASSYYTDTQYF. CDR3 bases: TGTGCCAGCAGCTACTACACAGATACGCAGTATTTT.

This clonotype showed up many times. This chain links TRBV12-3 or TRBV12-4 with TRBJ1-1; TRBD1 aligns across 7 bases. The trim removed 11 bases at V and 6 bases at J, leaving 12 bases unmatched. The CDR3 spans 13 residues. The CDR3 reads CAAQTGSSPEAFF. The CDR3 DNA reads as TGTGCCGCCCAGACAGGGTCCAGTCCTGAAGCTTTCTTT.

This clonotype was seen only a few times. The chain combines TRBV7-9 with TRBJ1-1; 8 bases match TRBD1. The length of the CDR3 is 15 residues. The J segment lost 0 bases and the V segment lost 5 bases, leaving 5 bases of the junction unmatched. Germline V gene data show CDR1 as SEHNR and CDR2 as FQNEAQ (reference sequence). This CDR3 reads CASSPDRAMNTEAFF. In DNA, the CDR3 is TGTGCCAGCAGCCCGGACAGGGCGATGAACACTGAAGCTTTCTTT.

This chain connects TRBV5-1 to TRBJ2-2, with 7 bases that match TRBD1. This CDR3 is built from 15 residues. The germline gives CDR1 SGHRS, CDR2 YFSETQ. The trim removed 4 bases at V and 4 bases at J, leaving 7 bases unmatched. CDR3 in amino acids: CASSTNQGVTGELFF. The CDR3 nucleotides are TGCGCCAGCAGCACGAATCAGGGGGTCACCGGGGAGCTGTTTTTT.

This clonotype was counted ten times or more. The chain is built from TRBV6-2 or TRBV6-3 and TRBJ2-6; TRBD2 aligns across 10 bases. The CDR3 consists of 17 residues. From germline, CDR1 is MNHEY and CDR2 SVGEGT. After removal of 4 bases from V and 2 bases from J, the junction contained 5 bases not matched to a gene. The CDR3 protein is CASSSTGTSAGANVLTF. In nucleotides, the CDR3 is TGTGCCAGCAGTTCCACCGGGACTAGCGCTGGGGCCAACGTCCTGACTTTC.

Comments on this clonotype: One base away lies a much larger clone, so this may be a sequencing read error. The CDR3 sequence is CASSLGRSSTEAFF. The CDR3 DNA reads as TGTGCCAGCAGTTTGGGAAGGAGTAGCACTGAAGCTTTCTTT. This rearrangement joins TRBV12-3 or TRBV12-4 to TRBJ1-1, with D unclear. With 3 bases removed from V and 4 bases from J, the gap between germline ends came to 12 bases. CDR3 length: 14 amino acids.

At least ten counts were recorded for this clonotype. The chain links TRBV7-8 to TRBJ2-3; D remains ambiguous. V lost 2 bases, J lost 0 bases, and 9 bases lay in between. The germline CDR1 and CDR2 sequences are SGHVS and FQNEAQ. The CDR3 is 15 amino acids. The CDR3 DNA is TGTGCCAGCAGCTTATTCTCAGCTAGCACAGATACGCAGTATTTT. Translating it yields CASSLFSASTDTQYF. Complete variable domain (other parts from reference TRBV7-8 and TRBJ2-3): GAGVSQSPRYKVAKRGQDVALRCDPISGHVSLFWYQQALGQGPEFLTYFQNEAQLDKSGLPSDRFFAERPEGSVSTLKIQRTQQEDSAVYLCASSLFSASTDTQYFGPGTRLTVL.

Details on this clonotype: Given a much more abundant clone one base away, this may be a read error. This chain joins TRBV7-6 and TRBJ2-2, with D unclear. This CDR3 contains 14 residues. CDR1 is SGHVS and CDR2 is FNYEAQ in the germline V gene. CDR3: CACSLGNVRGELFF. CDR3 nucleotides: TGTGCCTGCAGCTTAGGCAACGTTCGCGGGGAGCTGTTTTTT. The entire variable domain, with the rest obtained from reference TRBV7-6 and TRBJ2-2, is as follows: GAGVSQSPRYKVTKRGQDVALRCDPISGHVSLYWYRQALGQGPEFLTYFNYEAQQDKSGLPNDRFSAERPEGSISTLTIQRTEQRDSAMYRCACSLGNVRGELFFGEGSRLTVL.

The chain uses TRBV4-3 and TRBJ1-2, with TRBD1 identical over 11 bases. Trimming cost V 3 bases and J 8 bases; bases outside gene matches: 5. Germline V lookup: CDR1 LGHNA, CDR2 YSLEER. This CDR3 spans 14 amino acids. Here the CDR3 DNA reads TGCGCCAGCAGCCACCTGGACAGGGGGCTAGGCTACACCTTC. It is translated as CASSHLDRGLGYTF.

This clonotype was observed at least ten times. The chain uses TRBV6-5 and TRBJ1-2; D perhaps matches TRBD1 (5 bases). This CDR3 is 14 amino acids long. Trimming took 7 bases from V and 4 from J, leaving 16 bases between them. CDR1 and CDR2 (germline): MNHEY, SVGAGI. CDR3 region: CASTRGKGFYGYTF. In nucleotides, the CDR3 is TGTGCCAGCACCCGGGGGAAGGGCTTCTATGGCTACACCTTC.

There are a few counts of this clonotype. The V call is TRBV2, the J call TRBJ2-1, with D tentatively TRBD2 (5 bases). The V gene lost 4 bases and the J gene lost 0 bases, with 10 bases spanning the gap. CDR3 size: 15 residues. Germline V gene sequence: CDR1 SNHLY, CDR2 FYNNEI. CDR3 protein: CASSGERSSYNEQFF. In DNA, the CDR3 is TGTGCCAGCAGTGGTGAGCGGAGCTCCTACAATGAGCAGTTCTTC.

This clonotype was counted a few times. The chain employs TRBV6-1 and TRBJ2-5; TRBD2 aligns across 14 bases. Per germline, CDR1 MNHNS and CDR2 SASEGT. Losses at the gene ends were 1 base for V and 5 bases for J; bases not matched to a gene: 3. This CDR3 has 16 amino acids. The CDR3 protein is CASSEGGLAGGETQYF. For the CDR3, the DNA is TGTGCCAGCAGTGAAGGTGGACTAGCGGGGGGTGAGACCCAGTACTTC.

The gene calls are TRBV11-2 and TRBJ2-7; D is tentatively TRBD1 or TRBD2 (7 bases each). This CDR3 contains 15 residues. Looked up from germline, CDR1 is SGHAT and CDR2 is FQNNGV. The V end was cut by 4 bases, the J end by 6 bases, with 19 bases between. The chain's CDR3 is CASSSQGGDRGEQYF. In DNA form, the CDR3 reads TGTGCCAGCAGCTCCCAGGGGGGGGACAGAGGCGAGCAGTACTTC.

The V and J genes are TRBV5-1 and TRBJ2-7; a weak D match, TRBD2 (5 bases). The CDR3 length is 14 residues. With 2 bases removed from V and 2 bases from J, the gap between germline ends came to 11 bases. The germline V gene encodes CDR1 SGHRS and CDR2 YFSETQ. CDR3 coding DNA: TGCGCCAGCAGCTTCTTTTCGGGGACCTACGAGCAGTACTTC. Amino acids: CASSFFSGTYEQYF.

As to this clonotype: One junction end disagrees with the germline gene, perhaps due to a read error. This chain joins TRBV20-1 and TRBJ2-7, with TRBD2 as a possible D gene (6 bases). There are 13 residues in the CDR3. The germline V gene has CDR1 DFQATT and CDR2 SNEGSKA (reference sequence). The CDR3 region is CSARVEGRYEQYF. CDR3 in DNA: TGCAGTGCCAGAGTGGAGGGTCGGTACGAGCAGTACTTC.

This clonotype was counted between two and nine times. The chain carries TRBV3-1 and TRBJ2-1, with unresolved D. V lost 1 base to trimming and J lost 9 bases, with 10 bases between them. Germline lookup yields CDR1 LGHDT and CDR2 YNNKEL (reference sequence). The CDR3 consists of 13 residues. CDR3 region: CASSQALRGEQFF. In DNA form, the CDR3 reads TGTGCCAGCAGCCAAGCCCTACGCGGTGAGCAGTTCTTC.

This clonotype was seen repeatedly, ten times or more. The V call is TRBV28, the J call TRBJ1-2; the D is unclear. V was trimmed by 9 bases and J by 4 bases, leaving 12 bases between them. The CDR3 has 12 amino acids. Germline lookup yields CDR1 MDHEN and CDR2 SYDVKM. The chain's CDR3 is CARGSDLYGYTF. The CDR3 nucleotides read TGTGCCAGAGGATCGGATCTCTATGGCTACACCTTC.